The 2 T cell receptor beta chains presented below share a single source sample, sequenced in a study of T cell changes during pregnancy in multiple sclerosis. Sequenced by immunoSEQ multiplex PCR; TCRdb stores in-frame clones only, minus some. The sample has about 100,000 clones, 80% to 95% seen once; the top ten hold around 2.1%. The specimen was peripheral blood, collected after pregnancy. All receptors come from a female donor with multiple sclerosis, enrolled in a pregnancy study.

The chain links TRBV9 to TRBJ2-2; perhaps TRBD1 as D (6 bases). With 1 base removed from V and 5 bases from J, the gap between germline ends came to 12 bases. The CDR3 runs to 15 residues. Germline CDR1 SGDLS, CDR2 YYNGEE. The CDR3 nucleotides are TGTGCCAGCAGCGTACTACAGGGTGGTACCGGGGAGCTGTTTTTT. Protein sequence: CASSVLQGGTGELFF.

This clone was seen a single time. The V and J genes are TRBV6-6 and TRBJ2-2; TRBD2 is a possible D gene (6 bases). CDR3 length equals 14 residues. V was shortened by 4 bases and J by 6 bases, with 12 bases between the two germline ends. Germline-derived CDR1 and CDR2 are MNHNY and SVGAGI (reference sequence). In nucleotides, the CDR3 is TGTGCCAGCAGTTCTACGGGGGACTCCGGGGAGCTGTTTTTT. Amino acid sequence: CASSSTGDSGELFF.